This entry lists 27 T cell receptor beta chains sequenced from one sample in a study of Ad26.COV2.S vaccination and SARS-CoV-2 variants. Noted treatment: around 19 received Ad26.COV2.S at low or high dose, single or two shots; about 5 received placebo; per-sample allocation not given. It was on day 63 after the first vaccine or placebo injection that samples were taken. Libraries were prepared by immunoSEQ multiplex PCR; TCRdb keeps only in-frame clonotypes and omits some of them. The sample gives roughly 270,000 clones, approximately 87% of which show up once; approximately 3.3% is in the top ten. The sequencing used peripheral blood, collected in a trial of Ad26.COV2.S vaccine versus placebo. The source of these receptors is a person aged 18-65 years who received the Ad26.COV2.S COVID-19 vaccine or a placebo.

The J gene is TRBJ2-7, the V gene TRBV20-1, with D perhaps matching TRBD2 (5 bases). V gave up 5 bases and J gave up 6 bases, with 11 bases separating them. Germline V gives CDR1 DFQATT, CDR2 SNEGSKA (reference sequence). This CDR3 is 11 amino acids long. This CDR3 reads CSARTLGEQYF. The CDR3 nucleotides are TGCAGTGCTCGGACTTTGGGCGAGCAGTACTTC.

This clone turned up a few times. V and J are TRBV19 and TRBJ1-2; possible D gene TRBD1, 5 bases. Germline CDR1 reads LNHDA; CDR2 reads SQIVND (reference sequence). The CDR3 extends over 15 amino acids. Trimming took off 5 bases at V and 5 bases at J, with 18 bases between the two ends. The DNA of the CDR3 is TGTGCCAGTAGTTTCAGAATGGGGGGAAGTTATGGCTACACCTTC. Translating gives CASSFRMGGSYGYTF.

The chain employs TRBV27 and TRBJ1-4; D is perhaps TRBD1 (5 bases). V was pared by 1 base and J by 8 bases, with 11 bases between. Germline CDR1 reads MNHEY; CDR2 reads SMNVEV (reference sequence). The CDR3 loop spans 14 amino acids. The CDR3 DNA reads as TGTGCCAGCAGTTTATGGCAGGGCTACGAAAAACTGTTTTTT. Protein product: CASSLWQGYEKLFF.

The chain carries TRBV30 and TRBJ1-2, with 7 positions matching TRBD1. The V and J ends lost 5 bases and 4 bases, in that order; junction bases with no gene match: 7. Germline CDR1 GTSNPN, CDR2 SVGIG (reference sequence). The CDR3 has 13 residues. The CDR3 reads CAWDRELGYGYTF. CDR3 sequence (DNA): TGTGCCTGGGACAGGGAATTGGGCTATGGCTACACCTTC. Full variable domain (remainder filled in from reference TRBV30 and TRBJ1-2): SQTIHQWPATLVQPVGSPLSLECTVEGTSNPNLYWYRQAAGRGLQLLFYSVGIGQISSEVPQNLSASRPQDRQFILSSKKLLLSDSGFYLCAWDRELGYGYTFGSGTRLTVV.

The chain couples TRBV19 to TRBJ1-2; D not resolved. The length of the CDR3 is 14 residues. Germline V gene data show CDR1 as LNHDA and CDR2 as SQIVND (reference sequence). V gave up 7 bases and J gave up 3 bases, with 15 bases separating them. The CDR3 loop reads CASTLGGSHYGYTF. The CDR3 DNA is TGTGCCAGTACCCTGGGCGGGAGCCACTATGGCTACACCTTC.

The CDR3 DNA reads as TGTGCCAGCAGCCGTTCAAAGACCTACGAGCAGTACTTC. Encoded protein: CASSRSKTYEQYF. The chain uses TRBV28 and TRBJ2-7, with D uncertain. Deletions cut 6 bases from V and 2 bases from J, with 11 bases between. Germline CDR1 is MDHEN and CDR2 is SYDVKM. The CDR3 is 13 residues long.

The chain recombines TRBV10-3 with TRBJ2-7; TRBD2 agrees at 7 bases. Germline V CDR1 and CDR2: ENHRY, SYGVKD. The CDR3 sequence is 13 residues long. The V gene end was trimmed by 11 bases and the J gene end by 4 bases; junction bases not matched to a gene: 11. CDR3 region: CACGGELVYEQYF. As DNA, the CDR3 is TGTGCCTGTGGGGGGGAATTGGTGTACGAGCAGTACTTC.

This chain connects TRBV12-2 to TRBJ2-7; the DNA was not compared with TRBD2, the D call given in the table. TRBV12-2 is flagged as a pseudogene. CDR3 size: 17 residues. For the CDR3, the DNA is TGTGCAAGTCGCTTAGTGGCAGTAGCGGGAGGGGGCTACGAGCAGTACTTC. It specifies CASRLVAVAGGGYEQYF.

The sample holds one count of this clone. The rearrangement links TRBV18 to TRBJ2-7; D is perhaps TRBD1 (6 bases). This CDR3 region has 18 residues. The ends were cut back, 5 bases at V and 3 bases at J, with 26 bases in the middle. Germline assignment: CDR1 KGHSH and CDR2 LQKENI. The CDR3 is CASSSTGIPQGLFYEQYF. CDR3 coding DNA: TGTGCCAGCTCATCCACTGGGATCCCCCAGGGGTTGTTCTACGAGCAGTACTTC.

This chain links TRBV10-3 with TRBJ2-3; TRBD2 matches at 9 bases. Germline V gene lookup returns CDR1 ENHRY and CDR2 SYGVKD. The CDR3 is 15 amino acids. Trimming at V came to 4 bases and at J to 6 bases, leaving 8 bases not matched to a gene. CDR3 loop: CAISGGLASGDTQYF. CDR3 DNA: TGTGCCATCAGTGGGGGACTAGCAAGCGGGGATACGCAGTATTTT.

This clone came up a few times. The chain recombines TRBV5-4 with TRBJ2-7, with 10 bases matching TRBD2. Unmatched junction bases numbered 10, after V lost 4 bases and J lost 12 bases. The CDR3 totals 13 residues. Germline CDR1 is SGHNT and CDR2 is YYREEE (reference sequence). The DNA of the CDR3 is TGTGCCAGCAGCGGTCCGGGACTAGCGTTTCCGTACTTC. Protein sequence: CASSGPGLAFPYF. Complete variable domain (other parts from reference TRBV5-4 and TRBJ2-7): ETGVTQSPTHLIKTRGQQVTLRCSSQSGHNTVSWYQQALGQGPQFIFQYYREEENGRGNFPPRFSGLQFPNYSSELNVNALELDDSALYLCASSGPGLAFPYFGPGTRLTVT.

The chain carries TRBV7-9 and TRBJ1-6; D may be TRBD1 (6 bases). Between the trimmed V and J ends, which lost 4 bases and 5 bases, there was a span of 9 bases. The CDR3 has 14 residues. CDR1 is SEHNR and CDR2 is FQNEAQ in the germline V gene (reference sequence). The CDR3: CASSSDSDNSPLHF. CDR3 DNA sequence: TGTGCCAGCAGCTCGGACAGTGATAATTCACCCCTCCACTTT. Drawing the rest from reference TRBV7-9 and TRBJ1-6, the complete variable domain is DTGVSQNPRHKITKRGQNVTFRCDPISEHNRLYWYRQTLGQGPEFLTYFQNEAQLEKSRLLSDRFSAERPKGSFSTLEIQRTEQGDSAMYLCASSSDSDNSPLHFGNGTRLTVT.

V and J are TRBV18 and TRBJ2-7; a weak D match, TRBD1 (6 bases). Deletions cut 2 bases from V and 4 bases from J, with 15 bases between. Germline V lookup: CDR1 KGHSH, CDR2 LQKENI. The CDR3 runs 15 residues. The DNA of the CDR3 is TGTGCCAGCTCACCAGGGCGGGCACAGGGATACGAGCAGTACTTC. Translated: CASSPGRAQGYEQYF.

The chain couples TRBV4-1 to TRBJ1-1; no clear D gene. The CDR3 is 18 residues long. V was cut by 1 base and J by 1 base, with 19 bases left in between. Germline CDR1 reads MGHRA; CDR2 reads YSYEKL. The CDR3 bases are TGCGCCAGCAGCCAAGGGTCTCGGAGGTCTACACGGAACACTGAAGCTTTCTTT. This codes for CASSQGSRRSTRNTEAFF.

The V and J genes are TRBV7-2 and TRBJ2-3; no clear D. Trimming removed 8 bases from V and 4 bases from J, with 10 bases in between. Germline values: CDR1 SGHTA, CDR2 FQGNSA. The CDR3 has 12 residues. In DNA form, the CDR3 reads TGTGCCAGCGCTTCCGCCTCAGATACGCAGTATTTT. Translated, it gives CASASASDTQYF.

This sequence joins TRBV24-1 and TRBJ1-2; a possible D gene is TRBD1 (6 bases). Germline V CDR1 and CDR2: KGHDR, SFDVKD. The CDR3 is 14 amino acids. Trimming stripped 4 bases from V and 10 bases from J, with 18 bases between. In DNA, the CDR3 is TGTGCCACCAGTGACCTCAGGGGCCTAGGGGTCTACACCTTC. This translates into CATSDLRGLGVYTF.

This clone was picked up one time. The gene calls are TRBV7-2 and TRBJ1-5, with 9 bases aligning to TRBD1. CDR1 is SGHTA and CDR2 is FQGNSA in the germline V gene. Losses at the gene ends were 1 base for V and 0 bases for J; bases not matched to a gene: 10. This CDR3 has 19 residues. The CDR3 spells CASSLVGTGSIDSNQPQHF. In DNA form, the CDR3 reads TGTGCCAGCAGCTTAGTTGGGACAGGGTCTATTGATAGCAATCAGCCCCAGCATTTT.

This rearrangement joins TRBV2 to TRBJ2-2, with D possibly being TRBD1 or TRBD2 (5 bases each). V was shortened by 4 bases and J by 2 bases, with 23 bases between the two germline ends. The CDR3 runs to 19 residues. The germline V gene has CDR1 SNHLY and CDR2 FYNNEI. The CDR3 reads CASSAKGTGSRRNTGELFF. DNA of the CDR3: TGTGCCAGCAGTGCCAAGGGGACGGGCAGCAGAAGAAACACCGGGGAGCTGTTTTTT.

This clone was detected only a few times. In nucleotides, the CDR3 is TGTGCCAGCAGTGACAGGGGCACAGATACGCAGTATTTT. Translating gives CASSDRGTDTQYF. V usage is TRBV25-1 and J usage is TRBJ2-3; possible D gene TRBD1, 5 bases. CDR3 length: 13 amino acids. CDR1 is MGHDK, CDR2 SYGVNS, per germline. V was cut by 3 bases and J by 1 base, with 5 bases left in between.

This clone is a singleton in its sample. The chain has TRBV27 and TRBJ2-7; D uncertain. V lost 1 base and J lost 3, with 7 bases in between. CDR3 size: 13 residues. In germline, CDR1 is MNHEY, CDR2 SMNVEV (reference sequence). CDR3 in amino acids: CASSLFGNYEQYF. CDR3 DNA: TGTGCCAGCAGTTTATTTGGGAACTACGAGCAGTACTTC.

The CDR3 sequence: CASSREDRNYGYTF. The CDR3 bases are TGTGCCAGCAGCCGGGAGGACAGGAACTATGGCTACACCTTC. The chain links TRBV5-4 to TRBJ1-2; 7 nucleotides match TRBD1. Trimming at V came to 4 bases and at J to 2 bases, leaving 5 bases not matched to a gene. There are 14 residues in the CDR3. Germline values: CDR1 SGHNT, CDR2 YYREEE (reference sequence).

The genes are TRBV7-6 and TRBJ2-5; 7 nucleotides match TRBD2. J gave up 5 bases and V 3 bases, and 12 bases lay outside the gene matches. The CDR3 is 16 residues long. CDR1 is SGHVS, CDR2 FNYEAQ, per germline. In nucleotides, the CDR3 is TGTGCCAGCAGCTTGTTCGGGGGGAGGGCCAGTGAGACCCAGTACTTC. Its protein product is CASSLFGGRASETQYF. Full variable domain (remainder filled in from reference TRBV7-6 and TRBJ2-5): GAGVSQSPRYKVTKRGQDVALRCDPISGHVSLYWYRQALGQGPEFLTYFNYEAQQDKSGLPNDRFSAERPEGSISTLTIQRTEQRDSAMYRCASSLFGGRASETQYFGPGTRLLVL.

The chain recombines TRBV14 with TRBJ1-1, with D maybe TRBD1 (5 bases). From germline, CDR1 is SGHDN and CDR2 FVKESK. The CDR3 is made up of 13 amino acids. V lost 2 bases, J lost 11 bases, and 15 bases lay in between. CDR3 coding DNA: TGTGCCAGCAGCCAACAACCGGGACGGGCTGCTTTCTTT. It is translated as CASSQQPGRAAFF.

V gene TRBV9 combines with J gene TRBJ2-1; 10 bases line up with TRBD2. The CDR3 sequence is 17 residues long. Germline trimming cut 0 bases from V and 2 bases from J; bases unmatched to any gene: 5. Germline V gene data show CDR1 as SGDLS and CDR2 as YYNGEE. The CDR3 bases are TGTGCCAGCAGCGTAGTTGGTAGCGGGGGGACCTACAATGAGCAGTTCTTC. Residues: CASSVVGSGGTYNEQFF.

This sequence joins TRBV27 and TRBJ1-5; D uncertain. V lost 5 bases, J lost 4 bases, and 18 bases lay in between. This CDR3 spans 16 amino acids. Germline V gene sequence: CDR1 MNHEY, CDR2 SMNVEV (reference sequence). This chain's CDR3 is CASSPRSGPPNQPQHF. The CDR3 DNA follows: TGTGCCAGCAGTCCCCGATCGGGCCCCCCGAATCAGCCCCAGCATTTT.

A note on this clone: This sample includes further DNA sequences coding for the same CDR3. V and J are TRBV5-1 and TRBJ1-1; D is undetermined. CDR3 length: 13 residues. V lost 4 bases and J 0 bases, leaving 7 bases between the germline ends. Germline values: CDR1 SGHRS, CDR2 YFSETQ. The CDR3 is CASSVTVNTEAFF. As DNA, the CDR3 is TGCGCCAGCAGCGTGACCGTGAACACTGAAGCTTTCTTT.

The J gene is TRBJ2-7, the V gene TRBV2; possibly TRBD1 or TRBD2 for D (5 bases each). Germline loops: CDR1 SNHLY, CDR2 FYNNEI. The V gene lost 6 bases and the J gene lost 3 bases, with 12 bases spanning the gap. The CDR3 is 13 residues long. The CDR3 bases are TGTGCCAGCAGACCTGGGACCTTCTACGAGCAGTACTTC. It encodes CASRPGTFYEQYF.